The rows below give T cell receptor beta chains drawn from one sample of a study of T cells in localized non-small cell lung cancer. Repertoires were generated with immunoSEQ multiplex PCR, while TCRdb's copy carries only in-frame clones and drops some. This table has around 20,000 clones, approximately 87% appearing once. This specimen was peripheral blood, taken before any cancer treatment. These TCRs come from a woman between 35 and 75 years old with stage I lung adenocarcinoma. Both conserved end residues are part of each CDR3. The order of the fields is clone size, J gene, D gene, V gene, CDR3 protein, CDR3 DNA. The D gene is left open where the match is weak. The listing skips clone size in some rows; elsewhere it reads once, few, many or a size class.

abundance: .
j_gene: TRBJ1-4
d_gene: TRBD1
v_gene: TRBV6-1
CDR3aa: CASSENGQGVEKLFF
CDR3nt: TGTGCCAGCAGTGAAAACGGACAGGGGGTGGAAAAACTGTTTTTT

abundance: .
j_gene: TRBJ1-2
d_gene: TRBD1
v_gene: TRBV5-1
CDR3aa: CASSTGTDPYGYTF
CDR3nt: TGCGCCAGCAGTACCGGGACAGACCCCTATGGCTACACCTTC

abundance: .
j_gene: TRBJ1-2
d_gene: .
v_gene: TRBV4-3
CDR3aa: CASSHTRANYGYTF
CDR3nt: TGCGCCAGCAGTCATACGAGGGCTAACTATGGCTACACCTTC

abundance: .
j_gene: TRBJ1-1
d_gene: .
v_gene: TRBV25-1
CDR3aa: CASKETGWMNTEAFF
CDR3nt: TGTGCCAGCAAAGAAACAGGGTGGATGAACACTGAAGCTTTCTTT

abundance: .
j_gene: TRBJ2-1
d_gene: .
v_gene: TRBV5-4
CDR3aa: CASSLVGSYNEQFF
CDR3nt: TGTGCCAGCAGCTTAGTTGGGTCCTACAATGAGCAGTTCTTC

abundance: .
j_gene: TRBJ2-7
d_gene: TRBD1
v_gene: TRBV19
CDR3aa: CASSWTGNEQYF
CDR3nt: TGTGCCAGTAGCTGGACAGGGAACGAGCAGTACTTC

abundance: few
j_gene: TRBJ1-6
d_gene: .
v_gene: TRBV7-2
CDR3aa: CASSSPQYNSPLHF
CDR3nt: TGTGCCAGCAGCTCTCCGCAGTATAATTCACCCCTCCACTTT

abundance: .
j_gene: TRBJ1-6
d_gene: .
v_gene: TRBV5-1
CDR3aa: CASSLAQGGDSPLHF
CDR3nt: TGCGCCAGCAGCTTGGCTCAGGGCGGCGATTCACCCCTCCACTTT

abundance: .
j_gene: TRBJ2-5
d_gene: TRBD2
v_gene: TRBV7-9
CDR3aa: CASSRGGHQETQYF
CDR3nt: TGTGCCAGCAGTCGGGGGGGACACCAAGAGACCCAGTACTTC

abundance: .
j_gene: TRBJ2-3
d_gene: TRBD2
v_gene: TRBV5-1
CDR3aa: CASSLGTSRPSTDTQYF
CDR3nt: TGCGCCAGCAGCTTGGGGACTAGCAGGCCTAGCACAGATACGCAGTATTTT

abundance: .
j_gene: TRBJ2-5
d_gene: TRBD1
v_gene: TRBV28
CDR3aa: CASSLRDSLRVGTQYF
CDR3nt: TGTGCCAGCAGTTTAAGGGACAGCCTAAGGGTTGGGACCCAGTACTTC

abundance: .
j_gene: TRBJ1-3
d_gene: .
v_gene: TRBV5-1
CDR3aa: CASSWEGSGNTIYF
CDR3nt: TGCGCCAGCAGCTGGGAAGGCTCTGGAAACACCATATATTTT

abundance: .
j_gene: TRBJ2-1
d_gene: .
v_gene: TRBV7-2
CDR3aa: CASSRKQGGLNEQFF
CDR3nt: TGTGCCAGCAGCCGTAAACAGGGCGGCCTCAATGAGCAGTTCTTC

abundance: .
j_gene: TRBJ2-1
d_gene: TRBD2
v_gene: TRBV7-2
CDR3aa: CASSLSSGAFGEQFF
CDR3nt: TGTGCCAGCAGCTTATCCAGCGGGGCTTTTGGAGAGCAGTTCTTC

abundance: once
j_gene: TRBJ2-2
d_gene: TRBD2
v_gene: TRBV5-1
CDR3aa: CASSLLSRASGNTGELFF
CDR3nt: TGCGCCAGCAGCTTGTTGTCCCGAGCTAGCGGGAACACCGGGGAGCTGTTTTTT

abundance: .
j_gene: TRBJ2-2
d_gene: .
v_gene: TRBV11-3
CDR3aa: CASSFPPAGELFF
CDR3nt: TGTGCCAGCAGCTTTCCCCCGGCCGGGGAGCTGTTTTTT

abundance: .
j_gene: TRBJ1-6
d_gene: .
v_gene: TRBV6-5
CDR3aa: CASRDNRGSPLHF
CDR3nt: TGTGCCAGCCGGGACAACCGTGGGTCACCCCTCCACTTT

abundance: .
j_gene: TRBJ1-4
d_gene: .
v_gene: TRBV23-1
CDR3aa: CASSQHEKQVGITNEKLFF
CDR3nt: TGCGCCAGCAGTCAACATGAAAAACAGGTGGGGATTACTAATGAAAAACTGTTTTTT

abundance: .
j_gene: TRBJ1-6
d_gene: .
v_gene: TRBV6-5
CDR3aa: CASIRAGTVNSPLHF
CDR3nt: TGTGCCAGCATTCGGGCCGGGACGGTTAATTCACCCCTCCACTTT

abundance: .
j_gene: TRBJ1-1
d_gene: .
v_gene: TRBV2
CDR3aa: CASSNGGYLEAFF
CDR3nt: TGTGCCAGCTCCAACGGAGGTTATCTAGAAGCTTTCTTT

abundance: .
j_gene: TRBJ2-1
d_gene: TRBD1
v_gene: TRBV5-8
CDR3aa: CASSPRLQGVEQFF
CDR3nt: TGTGCCAGCAGCCCTCGGTTACAGGGGGTTGAGCAGTTCTTC

abundance: .
j_gene: TRBJ2-1
d_gene: TRBD2
v_gene: TRBV7-2
CDR3aa: CASSFGLAGGRQQFF
CDR3nt: TGTGCCAGCAGCTTTGGACTAGCGGGGGGACGGCAGCAGTTCTTC

abundance: .
j_gene: TRBJ1-2
d_gene: .
v_gene: TRBV20-1
CDR3aa: CSARSLGYTF
CDR3nt: TGCAGTGCTAGATCGCTGGGCTACACCTTC

abundance: .
j_gene: TRBJ1-5
d_gene: .
v_gene: TRBV18
CDR3aa: CASSPGSTNQPQHF
CDR3nt: TGTGCCAGCTCACCAGGGTCGACCAATCAGCCCCAGCATTTT

abundance: once
j_gene: TRBJ1-6
d_gene: .
v_gene: TRBV30
CDR3aa: CAWAGQTNSPLHF
CDR3nt: TGTGCCTGGGCCGGACAGACTAATTCACCCCTCCACTTT

abundance: .
j_gene: TRBJ1-2
d_gene: TRBD1
v_gene: TRBV19
CDR3aa: CASRPRTGDNYGYTF
CDR3nt: TGTGCCAGTAGACCGCGGACAGGGGATAACTATGGCTACACCTTC

abundance: once
j_gene: TRBJ1-2
d_gene: TRBD1
v_gene: TRBV7-2
CDR3aa: CASRPGTGIGYTF
CDR3nt: TGTGCCAGCAGGCCCGGGACAGGTATTGGCTACACCTTC

abundance: few
j_gene: TRBJ1-1
d_gene: .
v_gene: TRBV19
CDR3aa: CASSSFGRGLPDAEAFF
CDR3nt: TGTGCCAGTAGTTCGTTCGGCAGGGGACTTCCTGACGCTGAAGCTTTCTTT

abundance: .
j_gene: TRBJ1-6
d_gene: .
v_gene: TRBV19
CDR3aa: CASSPYSRSSYNSPLHF
CDR3nt: TGTGCCAGTAGTCCCTACTCCCGGAGCTCCTATAATTCACCCCTCCACTTT

abundance: .
j_gene: TRBJ2-3
d_gene: .
v_gene: TRBV7-3
CDR3aa: CASSHVGGHGTDTQYF
CDR3nt: TGTGCCAGCAGCCACGTAGGAGGACACGGGACAGATACGCAGTATTTT

abundance: .
j_gene: TRBJ2-3
d_gene: .
v_gene: TRBV6-4
CDR3aa: CASSEGRGSTDTQYF
CDR3nt: TGTGCCAGCAGTGAGGGCAGGGGTAGCACAGATACGCAGTATTTT

abundance: .
j_gene: TRBJ1-5
d_gene: .
v_gene: TRBV2
CDR3aa: CASRMGDGTLNQPQHF
CDR3nt: TGTGCCAGCAGGATGGGTGACGGTACATTGAATCAGCCCCAGCATTTT

abundance: .
j_gene: TRBJ2-7
d_gene: TRBD2
v_gene: TRBV4-2
CDR3aa: CASSQAGTSYRRYEQYF
CDR3nt: TGTGCCAGCAGCCAAGCAGGGACTAGCTACCGTCGCTACGAGCAGTACTTC

abundance: .
j_gene: TRBJ2-7
d_gene: .
v_gene: TRBV21-1
CDR3aa: CASSTKMTARLSYEQYF
CDR3nt: TGTGCCAGCAGCACAAAAATGACAGCAAGGTTATCCTACGAGCAGTACTTC

abundance: .
j_gene: TRBJ1-2
d_gene: TRBD1
v_gene: TRBV4-3
CDR3aa: CASSQGMGTGGAGGYTF
CDR3nt: TGCGCCAGCAGCCAAGGCATGGGTACAGGGGGCGCCGGCGGCTACACCTTC

abundance: .
j_gene: TRBJ1-1
d_gene: .
v_gene: TRBV19
CDR3aa: CASSTGVVRVNTEAFF
CDR3nt: TGTGCCAGTAGTACAGGGGTTGTGAGAGTGAACACTGAAGCTTTCTTT

abundance: .
j_gene: TRBJ1-4
d_gene: .
v_gene: TRBV7-2
CDR3aa: CASSLNRQSNEKLFF
CDR3nt: TGTGCCAGCAGCTTAAATAGACAGTCTAATGAAAAACTGTTTTTT

abundance: .
j_gene: TRBJ2-5
d_gene: TRBD1
v_gene: TRBV7-7
CDR3aa: CASSLETGGKTQYF
CDR3nt: TGTGCCAGCAGCTTAGAGACAGGGGGCAAGACCCAGTACTTC

abundance: .
j_gene: TRBJ2-2
d_gene: TRBD2
v_gene: TRBV5-1
CDR3aa: CASTADSGGAGGELFF
CDR3nt: TGCGCCAGCACCGCGGACAGCGGGGGGGCTGGCGGGGAGCTGTTTTTT

abundance: .
j_gene: TRBJ1-1
d_gene: .
v_gene: TRBV29-1
CDR3aa: CSAYRDPMNTEAFF
CDR3nt: TGCAGCGCCTACCGGGACCCAATGAACACTGAAGCTTTCTTT

abundance: .
j_gene: TRBJ1-1
d_gene: TRBD1
v_gene: TRBV19
CDR3aa: CASSIEGGTAGGVFF
CDR3nt: TGTGCCAGTAGTATAGAAGGGGGGACAGCTGGCGGGGTTTTCTTT

abundance: .
j_gene: TRBJ1-1
d_gene: .
v_gene: TRBV6-5
CDR3aa: CASNPVRGAEAFF
CDR3nt: TGTGCCAGCAATCCCGTAAGGGGGGCTGAAGCTTTCTTT

abundance: .
j_gene: TRBJ1-1
d_gene: .
v_gene: TRBV6-1
CDR3aa: CANWGGPGTEAFF
CDR3nt: TGTGCCAATTGGGGGGGCCCGGGGACTGAAGCTTTCTTT

abundance: .
j_gene: TRBJ1-1
d_gene: TRBD1
v_gene: TRBV20-1
CDR3aa: CSASLDRGAFF
CDR3nt: TGCAGTGCTAGTCTGGACAGGGGGGCTTTCTTT

abundance: few
j_gene: TRBJ2-2
d_gene: TRBD1
v_gene: TRBV6-4
CDR3aa: CASSVYRGTGELFF
CDR3nt: TGTGCCAGCAGTGTTTACAGGGGCACCGGGGAGCTGTTTTTT

abundance: .
j_gene: TRBJ1-1
d_gene: .
v_gene: TRBV10-3
CDR3aa: CAIRTDRNTEAFF
CDR3nt: TGTGCCATCAGGACGGACAGGAACACTGAAGCTTTCTTT

abundance: .
j_gene: TRBJ1-1
d_gene: TRBD1
v_gene: TRBV30
CDR3aa: CAWSALGQANTEAFF
CDR3nt: TGTGCCTGGAGTGCGTTGGGACAGGCAAACACTGAAGCTTTCTTT

abundance: .
j_gene: TRBJ1-2
d_gene: .
v_gene: TRBV29-1
CDR3aa: CSVEGGGKVNYGYTF
CDR3nt: TGCAGCGTTGAAGGGGGGGGGAAAGTGAACTATGGCTACACCTTC

abundance: .
j_gene: TRBJ2-3
d_gene: .
v_gene: TRBV5-5
CDR3aa: CASSLQLTRADTQYF
CDR3nt: TGTGCCAGCAGCCTACAACTCACTAGAGCAGATACGCAGTATTTT

abundance: .
j_gene: TRBJ2-3
d_gene: .
v_gene: TRBV6-1
CDR3aa: CASIESGAASTDTQYF
CDR3nt: TGTGCCAGCATTGAATCGGGGGCTGCGTCCACAGATACGCAGTATTTT

abundance: .
j_gene: TRBJ2-3
d_gene: TRBD2
v_gene: TRBV4-1
CDR3aa: CASSRGRGGTRLDYRTDTQYF
CDR3nt: TGCGCCAGCAGCCGCGGGAGGGGGGGGACTAGGCTCGATTATCGCACAGATACGCAGTATTTT

abundance: .
j_gene: TRBJ2-5
d_gene: .
v_gene: TRBV9
CDR3aa: CASSVAVAAPQETQYF
CDR3nt: TGTGCCAGCAGCGTAGCTGTCGCCGCCCCCCAAGAGACCCAGTACTTC

abundance: .
j_gene: TRBJ2-3
d_gene: .
v_gene: TRBV9
CDR3aa: CASSVGGSTDTQYF
CDR3nt: TGTGCCAGCAGCGTAGGCGGTAGCACAGATACGCAGTATTTT

abundance: .
j_gene: TRBJ2-7
d_gene: .
v_gene: TRBV19
CDR3aa: CASSSPSSYEQYF
CDR3nt: TGTGCCAGTAGTTCCCCCTCCTCCTACGAGCAGTACTTC

abundance: once
j_gene: TRBJ1-1
d_gene: .
v_gene: TRBV4-3
CDR3aa: CASSQTGGGVTEAFF
CDR3nt: TGCGCCAGCAGCCAAACCGGTGGGGGGGTCACTGAAGCTTTCTTT

abundance: .
j_gene: TRBJ1-5
d_gene: .
v_gene: TRBV10-2
CDR3aa: CASSGGVQPQHF
CDR3nt: TGCGCCAGCAGCGGGGGAGTTCAGCCCCAGCATTTT

abundance: .
j_gene: TRBJ1-1
d_gene: .
v_gene: TRBV19
CDR3aa: CASSRRQTEAFF
CDR3nt: TGTGCCAGTAGTAGAAGACAGACTGAAGCTTTCTTT

abundance: .
j_gene: TRBJ2-7
d_gene: TRBD2
v_gene: TRBV6-5
CDR3aa: CASSYGGGAANEQYF
CDR3nt: TGTGCCAGCAGTTACGGCGGGGGGGCCGCCAACGAGCAGTACTTC

abundance: .
j_gene: TRBJ2-3
d_gene: .
v_gene: TRBV28
CDR3aa: CASSSATDTQYF
CDR3nt: TGTGCCAGCAGTTCAGCCACAGATACGCAGTATTTT